This TCR beta chain was sequenced for a study of OX40 agonist ivuxolimab in advanced cancers. For the study at large: Subjects had a mean age of roughly 60 years, with a range of about 23 to 90; more than 70% were male. Overall study findings and caveats: Some nonresponders also had low normalized T-cell clonal expansion.

Blood draws occurred at baseline, cycle 4 day 1, and cycle 7 day 1. The method was immunoSEQ multiplex PCR; TCRdb's version includes in-frame clones alone and lacks a portion of them. The sample includes 30,000 to 45,000 clones, 74% of them seen just once. To note about this clone: Its antigen is undetermined.

Germline CDR1 SNHLY, CDR2 FYNNEI. There are 17 residues in the CDR3. V dropped 2 bases and J dropped 2 bases, with 16 bases sitting between them. The chain combines TRBV2 with TRBJ1-5; D not certain. This material consisted of CD4+ or CD8+ T cells sorted from blood, taken in a trial of the OX40 agonist ivuxolimab. This clonotype originated in an adult with an advanced solid tumor such as melanoma, head and neck, liver or kidney cancer. CDR3 nucleotide sequence: TGTGCCAGCAGTGAAAGGTCCTGGCCGCCTGGCAATCAGCCCCAGCATTTT. It yields the protein CASSERSWPPGNQPQHF.